This note documents a single TCR beta chain sequence. These data originate in a study of blood T cell repertoires in COVID-19. Study-wide background: Whether acute or convalescent, the COVID-19 samples came from the United States, Italy and Spain. T cells, B-cell-depleted T cells, or PBMCs provided the cDNA or gDNA that served as material.

TCRdb's table, derived via immunoSEQ multiplex PCR, lists solely in-frame clones and lacks some. The data hold tens of thousands of clones, with roughly 88% observed a single time. Enrolment of Seattle patients took place during active infection, and they were followed longitudinally. Between the trimmed V and J ends, which lost 0 bases and 2 bases, there was a span of 11 bases. The V gene's germline CDR1 is MNHEY and CDR2 SVGEGT. This CDR3 is built from 16 residues. V and J are TRBV6-2 or TRBV6-3 and TRBJ1-5, with D perhaps TRBD1 (5 bases). The source material was peripheral blood. The TCR sequence derives from a woman aged 60-75 years with COVID-19, enrolled during active disease. The CDR3 sequence is CASSYSGLRGNQPQHF. The CDR3 nucleotides are TGTGCCAGCAGTTACTCTGGTCTCAGGGGCAATCAGCCCCAGCATTTT.